This TCR beta chain was identified during a study of T cell clonotyping in hematopoietic cell transplantation. As for this clone: As yet, its antigen is unknown.

Only in-frame clones appear in the TCRdb table, and some are missing; sequencing was by immunoSEQ multiplex PCR. The sample has roughly 30,000 clones, 80% to 95% seen once. General observations from the study: Without cell sorting, CD4 versus CD8 contributions remain unresolved. At the given depth, recipient repertoires were over 95% de novo clonotypes.

The sequencing here drew on PBMCs, taken 100 days after allogeneic stem cell transplant. This clonotype was sampled from a female patient aged 45-60 years who had an allogeneic stem cell transplant from a related donor, so the T cells may come from the graft donor. Some clones in this sample may be carry-over from other donors' samples.

The CDR3: CASSDGPQRRTEAFF. As DNA, the CDR3 is TGTGCCAGCAGTGACGGCCCCCAACGGCGAACTGAAGCTTTCTTT. V gene TRBV6-4 combines with J gene TRBJ1-1; D is undetermined. The CDR3 extends over 15 amino acids. Per the germline V gene, CDR1 is MRHNA and CDR2 is SNTAGT. V lost 2 bases, J lost 5 bases, and 15 bases lay in between.